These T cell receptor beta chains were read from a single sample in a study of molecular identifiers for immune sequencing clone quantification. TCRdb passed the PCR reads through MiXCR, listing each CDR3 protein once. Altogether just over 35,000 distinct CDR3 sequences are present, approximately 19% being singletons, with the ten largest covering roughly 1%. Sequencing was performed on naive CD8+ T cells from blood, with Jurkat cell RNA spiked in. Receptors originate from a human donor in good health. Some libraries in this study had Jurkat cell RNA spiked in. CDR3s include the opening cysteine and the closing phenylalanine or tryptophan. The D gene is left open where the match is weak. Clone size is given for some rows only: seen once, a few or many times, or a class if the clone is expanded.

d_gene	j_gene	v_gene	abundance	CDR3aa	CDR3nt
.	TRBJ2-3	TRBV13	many	CASSPLASGTDTQYF	TGTGCCAGCAGCCCCTTGGCGTCCGGCACAGATACGCAGTATTTT
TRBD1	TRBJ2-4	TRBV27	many	CASSLTGQVAAKNIQYF	TGTGCCAGCAGTTTAACCGGACAGGTCGCCGCCAAAAACATTCAGTACTTC
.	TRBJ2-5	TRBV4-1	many	CASSQVDSQETQYF	TGCGCCAGCAGCCAAGTTGACAGTCAAGAGACCCAGTACTTC
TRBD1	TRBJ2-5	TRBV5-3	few	CASSNRDREETQYF	TGTGCCAGCAGCAACCGGGACAGGGAAGAGACCCAGTACTTC
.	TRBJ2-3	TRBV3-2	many	CASSQDRRICTDTQYF	TGTGCCAGCAGCCAAGATAGAAGGATTTGCACAGATACGCAGTATTTT
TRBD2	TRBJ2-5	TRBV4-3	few	CASSQGGPTSGRAYETQYF	TGCGCCAGCAGCCAAGGGGGGCCCACTAGCGGGAGGGCCTATGAGACCCAGTACTTC
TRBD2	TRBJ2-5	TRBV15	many	CATSDLAEETQYF	TGTGCCACCAGCGATCTAGCGGAAGAGACCCAGTACTTC
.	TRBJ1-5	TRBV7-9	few	CASSTGGSNQPQRF	TGTGCCAGCAGCACCGGGGGTAGTAATCAGCCCCAGCGTTTT
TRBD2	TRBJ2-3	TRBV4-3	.	CASSQDSGGYLAGTDTQYF	TGCGCCAGCAGCCAAGATAGCGGGGGATACCTAGCCGGCACAGATACGCAGTATTTT
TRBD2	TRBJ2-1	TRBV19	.	CASSIVLAGGPDEQFF	TGTGCCAGTAGTATAGTTCTAGCGGGAGGGCCAGATGAGCAGTTCTTC
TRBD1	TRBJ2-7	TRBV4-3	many	CASSLSTPGTAPYEQYF	TGCGCCAGCAGCCTCTCAACCCCCGGGACAGCTCCCTACGAGCAGTACTTC
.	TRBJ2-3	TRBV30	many	CAWMGLSPTDTQYF	TGTGCCTGGATGGGCCTATCCCCCACAGATACGCAGTATTTT
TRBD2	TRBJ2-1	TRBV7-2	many	CASSFWASGSGNEQFF	TGTGCCAGCAGCTTTTGGGCTAGCGGGAGTGGCAATGAGCAGTTCTTC
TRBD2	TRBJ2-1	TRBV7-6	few	CASSLVNSLAGDLNEQFF	TGTGCCAGCAGCTTAGTGAACTCTCTTGCGGGAGATTTGAATGAGCAGTTCTTC
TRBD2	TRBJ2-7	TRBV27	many	CASSTASGGYEQYF	TGTGCCAGCAGTACAGCTAGCGGGGGCTACGAGCAGTACTTC
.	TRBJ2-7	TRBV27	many	CASSLAGLQREQYF	TGTGCCAGCAGTTTAGCGGGACTCCAACGGGAGCAGTACTTC
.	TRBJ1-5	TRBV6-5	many	CASSYSSGDQPQHF	TGTGCCAGCAGTTACTCGTCGGGAGATCAGCCCCAGCATTTT
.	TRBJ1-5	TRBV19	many	CASTTWEGNQPQHF	TGTGCCAGTACCACTTGGGAGGGGAATCAGCCCCAGCATTTT
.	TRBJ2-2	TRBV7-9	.	CASSYRNTGELFF	TGTGCCAGCAGCTACAGGAACACCGGGGAGCTGTTTTTT
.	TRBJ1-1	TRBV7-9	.	CASSSRLGTEAFF	TGTGCCAGCAGCTCAAGGCTGGGCACTGAAGCTTTCTTT
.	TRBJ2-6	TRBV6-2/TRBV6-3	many	CASSSQDSGANVLTF	TGTGCCAGCAGCTCTCAAGACTCTGGGGCCAACGTCCTGACTTTC
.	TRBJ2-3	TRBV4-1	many	CASSLGVSKGDTQYF	TGCGCCAGCAGCCTAGGGGTGAGCAAGGGAGATACGCAGTATTTT
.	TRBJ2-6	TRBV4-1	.	CASSQGEPAWANVPTF	TGCGCCAGCAGCCAAGGGGAGCCAGCCTGGGCCAACGTCCCGACTTTC
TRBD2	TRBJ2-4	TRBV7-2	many	CASSSPGLALTKNIQYF	TGTGCCAGCAGCTCTCCCGGACTAGCCCTCACCAAAAACATTCAGTACTTC
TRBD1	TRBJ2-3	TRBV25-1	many	CASSDLDRPDTQYF	TGTGCCAGCAGTGATTTGGACAGGCCCGATACGCAGTATTTT
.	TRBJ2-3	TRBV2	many	CASSDWGAGYTDTQYF	TGTGCCAGCAGTGATTGGGGGGCAGGATACACAGATACGCAGTATTTT
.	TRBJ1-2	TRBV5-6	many	CASSPQGLSYGYTF	TGTGCCAGCAGCCCCCAGGGGCTGAGCTATGGCTACACCTTC
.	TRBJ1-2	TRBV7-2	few	CASSYPTDYYGYTF	TGTGCCAGCAGCTACCCTACAGATTACTATGGCTACACCTTC
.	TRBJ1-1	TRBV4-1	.	CASSQDRFGANTEAFF	TGCGCCAGCAGCCAAGATAGGTTCGGGGCGAACACTGAAGCTTTCTTT
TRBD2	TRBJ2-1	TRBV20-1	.	CSAAGREIMDNEQFF	TGCAGTGCGGCGGGGCGGGAGATAATGGACAATGAGCAGTTCTTC
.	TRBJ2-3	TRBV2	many	CASSSGEAADTQYF	TGTGCCAGCAGTTCAGGGGAAGCGGCGGATACGCAGTATTTT
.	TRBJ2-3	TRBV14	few	CASSQEGLWTDTQYF	TGTGCCAGCAGCCAAGAGGGGCTTTGGACAGATACGCAGTATTTT
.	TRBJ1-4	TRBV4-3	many	CASSQDWSAASNEKLFF	TGCGCCAGCAGCCAAGATTGGTCGGCAGCTTCGAATGAAAAACTGTTTTTT
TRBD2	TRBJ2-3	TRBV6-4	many	CASSPSGGEEDTQYF	TGTGCCAGCAGCCCTAGCGGGGGGGAGGAAGATACGCAGTATTTT
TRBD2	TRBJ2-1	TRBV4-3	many	CASSQDWSSGRYYNEQFF	TGCGCCAGCAGCCAAGATTGGTCTAGCGGGAGGTATTACAATGAGCAGTTCTTC
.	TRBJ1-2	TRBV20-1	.	CSARAVSRADGYTF	TGCAGTGCTAGAGCCGTCTCCAGGGCGGATGGCTACACCTTC
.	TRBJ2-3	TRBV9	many	CASSVDPGRGTDTQYF	TGTGCCAGCAGCGTAGATCCGGGCCGCGGGACAGATACGCAGTATTTT
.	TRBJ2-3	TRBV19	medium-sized	CASGATGLSTDTQYF	TGTGCCTCTGGGGCAACAGGCCTTAGCACAGATACGCAGTATTTT
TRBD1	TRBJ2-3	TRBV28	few	CAGQARITDTQYF	TGTGCAGGACAGGCCCGGATTACAGATACGCAGTATTTT
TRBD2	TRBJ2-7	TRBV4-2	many	CASSPTSSSSYEQYF	TGTGCCAGCAGCCCGACTAGCTCCTCCTCCTACGAGCAGTACTTC
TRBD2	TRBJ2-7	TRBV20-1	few	CSARPRGAPYMWEQYF	TGCAGTGCTAGACCGCGGGGGGCCCCTTATATGTGGGAGCAGTACTTC
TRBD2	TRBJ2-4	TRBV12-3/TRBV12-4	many	CASSLTSGGDIQYF	TGTGCCAGCAGTTTAACTAGCGGGGGAGACATTCAGTACTTC
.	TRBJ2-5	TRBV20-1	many	CSAHPPFQETQYF	TGCAGTGCCCACCCCCCGTTTCAAGAGACCCAGTACTTC
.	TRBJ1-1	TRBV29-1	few	CSAGAALMNTEAFF	TGCAGCGCTGGGGCAGCCCTCATGAACACTGAAGCTTTCTTT
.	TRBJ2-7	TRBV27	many	CASSLGGVSYEQYF	TGTGCCAGCAGTTTAGGTGGGGTATCCTACGAGCAGTACTTC
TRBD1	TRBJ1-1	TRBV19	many	CASSFWGGQLNTEAFF	TGTGCCAGTAGTTTCTGGGGGGGACAGCTAAACACTGAAGCTTTCTTT
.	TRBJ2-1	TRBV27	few	CASSYGGMGDEQFF	TGTGCCAGCAGTTACGGCGGGATGGGCGATGAGCAGTTCTTC
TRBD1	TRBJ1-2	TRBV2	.	CASSDRVVDYGYTF	TGTGCCAGTAGCGACAGGGTTGTGGACTATGGCTACACCTTC
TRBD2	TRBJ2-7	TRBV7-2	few	CASSFDSGSSYEQYF	TGTGCCAGCAGCTTTGATAGCGGGAGCTCCTACGAGCAGTACTTC
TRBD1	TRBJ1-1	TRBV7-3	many	CASSSFFLDRGPTEAFF	TGTGCCAGCAGCTCCTTCTTCCTGGACAGGGGGCCAACTGAAGCTTTCTTT
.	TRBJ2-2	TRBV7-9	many	CASSLSAPNTGELFF	TGTGCCAGCAGCTTATCCGCCCCGAACACCGGGGAGCTGTTTTTT
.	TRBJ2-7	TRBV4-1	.	CASSQERMGEQYF	TGCGCCAGCAGCCAAGAAAGGATGGGCGAGCAGTACTTC
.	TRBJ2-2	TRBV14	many	CASSQAPLHGELFF	TGTGCCAGCAGCCAAGCCCCTCTCCACGGGGAGCTGTTTTTT
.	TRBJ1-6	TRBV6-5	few	CASSYQMAGKNSPLHF	TGTGCCAGCAGTTACCAGATGGCCGGGAAGAATTCACCCCTCCACTTT
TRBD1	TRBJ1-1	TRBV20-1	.	CSAREGGQAF	TGCAGTGCTAGAGAGGGGGGACAGGCCTTT
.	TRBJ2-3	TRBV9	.	CASSVGGGASTDTQYF	TGTGCCAGCAGCGTTGGGGGTGGCGCTAGCACAGATACGCAGTATTTT
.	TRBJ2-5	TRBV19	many	CASSITGALAETQYF	TGTGCCAGTAGTATAACCGGGGCTCTGGCAGAGACCCAGTACTTC
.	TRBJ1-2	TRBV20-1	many	CSARGRLQQNYGYTF	TGCAGTGCTAGAGGTCGTCTACAACAGAACTATGGCTACACCTTC
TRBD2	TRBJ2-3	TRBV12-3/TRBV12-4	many	CASSSQRLADTQYF	TGTGCCAGCAGTTCCCAGAGACTAGCGGATACGCAGTATTTT
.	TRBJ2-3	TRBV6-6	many	CASSPGWYSTDTQYF	TGTGCCAGCAGTCCCGGTTGGTATAGCACAGATACGCAGTATTTT